These 3 T cell receptor beta chains share one sample of origin, sequenced in a study of shared clonotypes between healthy human individuals. Generated by immunoSEQ multiplex PCR, the TCRdb table keeps only in-frame clones and is missing some. In the table there are 2 million to 2.5 million clones, about 94% of which are singletons. Sequencing was performed on naive CD4+ T cells sorted from blood. Regarding subset: CD45RA+ positively selected. Every receptor here comes from a man aged 18 to 35 in good health.

The V call is TRBV4-1, the J call TRBJ2-5; possibly TRBD1 or TRBD2 for D (5 bases each). The V end was cut by 2 bases, the J end by 5 bases, with 12 bases between. Germline V gene lookup returns CDR1 MGHRA and CDR2 YSYEKL. The CDR3 consists of 14 residues. In DNA form, the CDR3 reads TGCGCCAGCAGCCAAATACTAGGGGTCGAGACCCAGTACTTC. Translated: CASSQILGVETQYF.

This clone was counted once. J is TRBJ1-6 and V is TRBV19; 8 bases are shared with TRBD1. The germline gives CDR1 LNHDA, CDR2 SQIVND (reference sequence). Trimming at V came to 5 bases and at J to 7 bases, leaving 4 bases not matched to a gene. The CDR3 contains 14 residues. The CDR3 reads CASSLRQGNSPLHF. The CDR3 region has the DNA TGTGCCAGTAGTTTAAGACAGGGGAATTCACCCCTCCACTTT.

This clone came up once. The rearrangement joins TRBV7-2 to TRBJ2-7, with 14 bases matching TRBD2. This CDR3 spans 16 amino acids. The trim removed 3 bases at V and 2 bases at J, leaving 3 bases unmatched. Germline V gives CDR1 SGHTA, CDR2 FQGNSA. The CDR3 coding sequence is TGTGCCAGCAGCTTCGGGACTAGCGGGAGACCCTACGAGCAGTACTTC. It is translated as CASSFGTSGRPYEQYF.